Presented here are 22 T cell receptor beta chains from one specimen sequenced in a study of blood T cell repertoires in COVID-19. Clones were read by immunoSEQ multiplex PCR, and TCRdb kept only the in-frame ones, dropping some. The data contain tens of thousands of clones, roughly 85% of them singletons. The specimen sequenced was peripheral blood. Every receptor here comes from a human donor in a cohort sampled during active or convalescent COVID-19.

This chain uses TRBV11-2 with TRBJ1-6; D is possibly TRBD1 (6 bases). This CDR3 comprises 15 residues. Germline V gene sequence: CDR1 SGHAT, CDR2 FQNNGV. Trimming took 1 base from V and 7 from J, leaving 11 bases between them. CDR3 sequence reads: CASSLVTQGNSPLHF. CDR3 sequence (DNA): TGTGCCAGCAGCTTAGTCACCCAGGGGAATTCACCCCTCCACTTT.

The rearrangement joins TRBV7-9 to TRBJ1-2; TRBD1 agrees at 9 bases. J lost 8 bases, V lost 4 bases, and 11 bases had no gene match. The germline gives CDR1 SEHNR, CDR2 FQNEAQ (reference sequence). The CDR3 loop spans 15 amino acids. The CDR3 sequence: CASSWTGEGVSGYTF. The DNA of the CDR3 is TGTGCCAGCAGCTGGACAGGGGAGGGAGTCTCCGGCTACACCTTC.

The chain has TRBV9 and TRBJ2-3; 9 bases map to TRBD2. The CDR3 has 15 amino acids. Germline V gene lookup returns CDR1 SGDLS and CDR2 YYNGEE. Trimming removed 0 bases from V and 4 bases from J; junction bases left unmatched: 3. CDR3 sequence reads: CASSVDAGGPDTQYF. Written as DNA, the CDR3 is TGTGCCAGCAGCGTAGATGCGGGGGGGCCAGATACGCAGTATTTT.

The chain recombines TRBV6-6 with TRBJ2-1; 11 bases map to TRBD2. Trimming removed 2 bases from V and 4 bases from J; junction bases left unmatched: 4. Germline V CDR1 and CDR2: MNHNY, SVGAGI (reference sequence). The CDR3 totals 16 residues. In DNA form, the CDR3 reads TGTGCCAGCAGTTACCGATTAGCGGGGGGGTACAATGAGCAGTTCTTC. This gives the protein CASSYRLAGGYNEQFF.

This clone was observed at least ten times. The chain employs TRBV19 and TRBJ1-1, with D unclear. Trimming shortened V by 7 bases and J by 4 bases, and 4 bases separated the two germline ends. The CDR3 consists of 10 residues. Per germline, CDR1 LNHDA and CDR2 SQIVND (reference sequence). The CDR3 sequence: CASTGTEAFF. The CDR3 nucleotides read TGTGCCAGTACCGGCACTGAAGCTTTCTTT. The full variable domain, completed using reference TRBV19 and TRBJ1-1, is DGGITQSPKYLFRKEGQNVTLSCEQNLNHDAMYWYRQDPGQGLRLIYYSQIVNDFQKGDIAEGYSVSREKKESFPLTVTSAQKNPTAFYLCASTGTEAFFGQGTRLTVV.

J is TRBJ2-3 and V is TRBV5-1; tentative D call: TRBD1 (5 bases). The CDR3 is made up of 15 amino acids. Germline assignment: CDR1 SGHRS and CDR2 YFSETQ. V dropped 5 bases and J dropped 0 bases, with 13 bases sitting between them. The chain's CDR3 is CASRDHRLSTDTQYF. The CDR3 coding sequence is TGCGCCAGCAGGGACCACAGGTTAAGCACAGATACGCAGTATTTT.

The chain uses TRBV2 and TRBJ2-7, with D possibly matching TRBD1 (5 bases). Germline V gene sequence: CDR1 SNHLY, CDR2 FYNNEI. The CDR3 is 17 residues long. The germline V and J ends were trimmed by 0 bases and 4 bases, with 19 bases remaining between them. The DNA of the CDR3 is TGTGCCAGCAGTGAAGCGCTTCACAGGACGCTGGATTACGAGCAGTACTTC. Its protein product is CASSEALHRTLDYEQYF.

J is TRBJ2-3 and V is TRBV7-3, with 12 bases aligning to TRBD2. The CDR3 totals 17 residues. V trimming: 0 bases; J trimming: 3 bases; junction bases outside the gene matches: 4. CDR1 is SGHTA, CDR2 FQGTGA, per germline. CDR3 loop: CASSLTTSGGRTDTQYF. The CDR3, as DNA: TGTGCCAGCAGCTTAACCACTAGCGGGGGGCGGACAGATACGCAGTATTTT.

The CDR3 loop is CASFDSTNYGYTF. The CDR3 nucleotides read TGTGCCAGCTTCGACAGCACTAACTATGGCTACACCTTC. The V gene is TRBV9, the J gene TRBJ1-2; perhaps TRBD1 as D (5 bases). V lost 7 bases and J 0 bases, leaving 10 bases between the germline ends. Germline V lookup: CDR1 SGDLS, CDR2 YYNGEE. The CDR3 loop spans 13 amino acids.

The count of this clone is one. The CDR3 region is CASRSGTGGNYGYTF. CDR3 in DNA: TGTGCCAGCAGGTCTGGGACAGGGGGTAACTATGGCTACACCTTC. The gene calls are TRBV6-5 and TRBJ1-2, with 11 nucleotides matching TRBD1. The germline V gene encodes CDR1 MNHEY and CDR2 SVGAGI. This CDR3 comprises 15 residues. Unmatched junction bases numbered 4, after V lost 6 bases and J lost 1 base.

This chain uses TRBV7-2 with TRBJ1-6; D not resolved. The germline CDR1 and CDR2 sequences are SGHTA and FQGNSA. The CDR3 is made up of 15 amino acids. Trimming removed 5 bases at V and 10 bases at J, with 18 bases between. The CDR3 DNA sequence: TGTGCCAGCAGCGCCGCCCAGGCCTTAAGGTCACCCCTCCACTTT. Its translation is CASSAAQALRSPLHF.

This clone was seen at least ten times. The chain links TRBV5-1 to TRBJ1-4, with D maybe TRBD1 (6 bases). The germline V gene has CDR1 SGHRS and CDR2 YFSETQ. With 0 bases removed from V and 6 bases from J, the gap between germline ends came to 9 bases. The CDR3 consists of 14 residues. As DNA, the CDR3 is TGCGCCAGCAGCTTGGTTGCAGGGGATGAAAAACTGTTTTTT. Its translation is CASSLVAGDEKLFF.

The V call is TRBV7-2, the J call TRBJ1-1; D not certain. Germline V gene data show CDR1 as SGHTA and CDR2 as FQGNSA. CDR3 length equals 19 residues. V was shortened by 0 bases and J by 0 bases, with 20 bases between the two germline ends. In DNA form, the CDR3 reads TGTGCCAGCAGCTTAGCCTCCGAGGCGTTTGGGTTTCTGAACACTGAAGCTTTCTTT. This translates into CASSLASEAFGFLNTEAFF.

This rearrangement joins TRBV7-2 to TRBJ2-5; 11 nucleotides line up with TRBD2. The CDR3 has 14 residues. Germline V gene sequence: CDR1 SGHTA, CDR2 FQGNSA. V dropped 5 bases and J dropped 8; count of bases not matched to a gene: 7. CDR3 sequence reads: CASSVGTSGSTQYF. DNA of the CDR3: TGTGCCAGCAGCGTCGGGACTAGCGGCTCTACCCAGTACTTC.

The chain combines TRBV9 with TRBJ2-7; D possibly corresponds to TRBD2 (7 bases). Per the germline V gene, CDR1 is SGDLS and CDR2 is YYNGEE. The length of the CDR3 is 13 residues. V was trimmed by 0 bases and J by 5 bases, leaving 9 bases between them. In DNA, the CDR3 is TGTGCCAGCAGCGTAGCGGGGGGCCACGAGCAGTACTTC. Protein sequence: CASSVAGGHEQYF.

The chain joins TRBV7-2 to TRBJ2-3; a weak D match, TRBD1 (6 bases). The CDR3 has 14 amino acids. The germline CDR1 and CDR2 sequences are SGHTA and FQGNSA. V shed 1 base and J shed 6 bases, with 11 bases lying between them. The CDR3 coding sequence is TGTGCCAGCAGCTTAGTAGGACAGCTCGATACGCAGTATTTT. Translated, it gives CASSLVGQLDTQYF.

V gene TRBV23-1 combines with J gene TRBJ1-5; the match to TRBD1 covers 12 bases. TRBV23-1 is an ORF, with its function uncertain. V shed 0 bases and J 0 bases; nucleotides not matched to a gene: 12. This CDR3 region has 21 residues. DNA of the CDR3: TGCGCCAGCAGTCAATCGAACCGGGACAGGGGGCGCATAGATAGCAATCAGCCCCAGCATTTT. This translates into CASSQSNRDRGRIDSNQPQHF.

The chain recombines TRBV30 with TRBJ2-3; the match to TRBD1 covers 8 bases. Germline CDR1 and CDR2: GTSNPN and SVGIG (reference sequence). CDR3 size: 15 residues. V was pared by 3 bases and J by 3 bases, with 8 bases of the junction left unmatched. CDR3 protein: CAWRRGQGITDTQYF. In DNA form, the CDR3 reads TGTGCCTGGAGACGAGGACAGGGCATAACAGATACGCAGTATTTT.

This chain links TRBV29-1 with TRBJ1-4, with TRBD1 identical over 7 bases. The CDR3 is 14 amino acids. Germline V CDR1 and CDR2: SQVTM, ANQGSEA. V lost 4 bases and J lost 5; bases outside the gene matches: 7. The CDR3 nucleotides are TGCAGCGTTGGATCGACAGGGTCGAATGAAAAACTGTTTTTT. It yields the protein CSVGSTGSNEKLFF. Based on the CDR3 plus reference TRBV29-1 and TRBJ1-4, the full variable domain is SAVISQKPSRDICQRGTSLTIQCQVDSQVTMMFWYRQQPGQSLTLIATANQGSEATYESGFVIDKFPISRPNLTFSTLTVSNMSPEDSSIYLCSVGSTGSNEKLFFGSGTQLSVL.

The chain links TRBV27 to TRBJ2-1; perhaps TRBD1 as D (5 bases). The CDR3 loop spans 16 amino acids. Trimming left V 6 bases short and J 3 bases short, with 18 bases between. CDR1 is MNHEY, CDR2 SMNVEV, per germline (reference sequence). This CDR3 is CASRTDTGLSYNEQFF. In DNA, the CDR3 is TGTGCCAGCAGGACCGATACAGGTTTAAGCTACAATGAGCAGTTCTTC.

The chain joins TRBV14 to TRBJ2-1; TRBD2 might be the D (6 bases). V was clipped by 0 bases and J by 7 bases, with 16 bases between them. This CDR3 spans 16 amino acids. Germline assignment: CDR1 SGHDN and CDR2 FVKESK. The DNA for the CDR3 is TGTGCCAGCAGCCAAGATCCCCAATACGGGGGTAATGAGCAGTTCTTC. Translated: CASSQDPQYGGNEQFF.

The rearrangement joins TRBV10-3 to TRBJ1-2; the match to TRBD1 covers 7 bases. The CDR3 extends over 12 amino acids. With V trimmed by 3 bases and J by 7 bases, 2 bases remained unmatched. From germline, CDR1 is ENHRY and CDR2 SYGVKD. The CDR3 region has the DNA TGTGCCATCAGTGATGACAGGGTTGGCTACACCTTC. Translated, it gives CAISDDRVGYTF.